A selection of T cell receptor beta chains follows, all from one sample in a study of response to subunit inactivated influenza vaccine. TCRdb fed the RT-PCR reads into MiXCR, producing one record per CDR3 protein. The profile covers 500,000 to 600,000 distinct CDR3 sequences, with roughly 10% appearing a single time and roughly a tenth taken by the ten largest. Sequencing was performed on PBMCs from blood, taken on the day of vaccination. All receptors derive from a man in his forties or fifties who received an inactivated influenza vaccine. The CDR3 runs from the conserved cysteine through the conserved F or W. The order of the fields is V gene, D gene, clone size, J gene, CDR3 protein, CDR3 DNA. D genes are given only for firm matches. Expanded clones get a size class; other rows say once, few or many, or leave the size out.

v_call: TRBV20-1; d_call: TRBD2; clone_size: few; j_call: TRBJ2-7; cdr3_aa: CSARDPASGASYEQYF; cdr3_nt: TGCAGTGCTAGAGATCCAGCTAGCGGGGCCTCCTACGAGCAGTACTTC
v_call: TRBV7-2; d_call: NA; clone_size: few; j_call: TRBJ2-7; cdr3_aa: CASSSNRLLNYEQYF; cdr3_nt: TGTGCCAGCAGCTCCAACCGACTTTTAAATTACGAGCAGTACTTC
v_call: TRBV18; d_call: TRBD2; clone_size: few; j_call: TRBJ2-3; cdr3_aa: CASSPSLAGHTDTQYF; cdr3_nt: TGTGCCAGCTCACCCTCTCTAGCGGGGCACACAGATACGCAGTATTTT
v_call: TRBV20-1; d_call: NA; clone_size: many; j_call: TRBJ2-3; cdr3_aa: CSASGATSTDTQYF; cdr3_nt: TGCAGTGCTAGCGGGGCAACTAGCACAGATACGCAGTATTTT
v_call: TRBV7-9; d_call: NA; clone_size: few; j_call: TRBJ1-2; cdr3_aa: CASRAPLRTTGDYGYTF; cdr3_nt: TGTGCCAGTCGCGCGCCCCTTAGGACAACGGGAGACTATGGCTACACCTTC
v_call: TRBV6-2/TRBV6-3; d_call: TRBD1; clone_size: NA; j_call: TRBJ2-4; cdr3_aa: CASSPPGQKNIQYF; cdr3_nt: TGTGCCAGCAGTCCCCCGGGACAGAAAAACATTCAGTACTTC
v_call: TRBV15; d_call: TRBD2; clone_size: NA; j_call: TRBJ2-1; cdr3_aa: CATSRDPTSGSIFGEQFF; cdr3_nt: TGTGCCACCAGCAGAGATCCGACTAGCGGGAGTATCTTTGGTGAGCAGTTCTTC
v_call: TRBV11-2; d_call: TRBD2; clone_size: many; j_call: TRBJ2-1; cdr3_aa: CASSPIAGALVYYYNEQFF; cdr3_nt: TGTGCCAGCAGCCCTATAGCGGGAGCATTGGTCTACTACTACAATGAGCAGTTCTTC
v_call: TRBV20-1; d_call: NA; clone_size: few; j_call: TRBJ2-1; cdr3_aa: CSASRGVSATYNEQFF; cdr3_nt: TGCAGTGCTAGCAGGGGGGTGAGTGCTACCTACAATGAGCAGTTCTTC
v_call: TRBV12-3/TRBV12-4; d_call: TRBD2; clone_size: many; j_call: TRBJ2-7; cdr3_aa: CASTTGLALTYEQYF; cdr3_nt: TGTGCCAGCACTACTGGACTAGCGTTGACCTACGAGCAGTACTTC
v_call: TRBV9; d_call: TRBD2; clone_size: NA; j_call: TRBJ2-1; cdr3_aa: CASSEGGGAINEQFF; cdr3_nt: TGTGCCAGCAGCGAAGGCGGGGGGGCAATCAATGAGCAGTTCTTC
v_call: TRBV6-5; d_call: TRBD1; clone_size: many; j_call: TRBJ2-7; cdr3_aa: CASSYRQGPYEQYF; cdr3_nt: TGTGCCAGCAGTTACCGACAGGGTCCCTACGAGCAGTACTTC
v_call: TRBV7-2; d_call: TRBD1; clone_size: many; j_call: TRBJ2-7; cdr3_aa: CASSLVPGGRYEQYF; cdr3_nt: TGTGCCAGCAGCTTAGTACCAGGGGGCAGATACGAGCAGTACTTC
v_call: TRBV5-5; d_call: NA; clone_size: NA; j_call: TRBJ2-3; cdr3_aa: CASSLGGASSSDTQYF; cdr3_nt: TGTGCCAGCAGCTTGGGGGGGGCCAGCAGCTCAGATACGCAGTATTTT
v_call: TRBV7-8; d_call: NA; clone_size: many; j_call: TRBJ2-7; cdr3_aa: CASSLVRQGAYEQYF; cdr3_nt: TGTGCCAGCAGCTTAGTTAGGCAGGGAGCCTACGAGCAGTACTTC
v_call: TRBV7-2; d_call: NA; clone_size: few; j_call: TRBJ2-7; cdr3_aa: CASSFTSSATLADF; cdr3_nt: TGTGCCAGCAGCTTCACAAGCAGTGCGACCCTGGCGGACTTC
v_call: TRBV6-1; d_call: NA; clone_size: few; j_call: TRBJ1-6; cdr3_aa: CASSEWGSPLHF; cdr3_nt: TGTGCCAGCAGTGAATGGGGTTCACCCCTCCACTTT
v_call: TRBV25-1; d_call: TRBD1; clone_size: NA; j_call: TRBJ1-6; cdr3_aa: CASSETGRNSPLHF; cdr3_nt: TGTGCCAGCAGTGAGACAGGGAGAAATTCACCCCTCCACTTT
v_call: TRBV11-2; d_call: NA; clone_size: NA; j_call: TRBJ2-7; cdr3_aa: CASSPRARGRGFNEQYF; cdr3_nt: TGTGCCAGCAGCCCGCGGGCTCGCGGCAGGGGTTTCAACGAGCAGTACTTC
v_call: TRBV18; d_call: NA; clone_size: few; j_call: TRBJ2-3; cdr3_aa: CASSPPGRVWTDTDTQYF; cdr3_nt: TGTGCCAGCTCACCACCGGGGCGGGTTTGGACCGACACAGATACGCAGTATTTT
v_call: TRBV5-6; d_call: TRBD2; clone_size: few; j_call: TRBJ2-3; cdr3_aa: CASSQAGTSVTDTQYF; cdr3_nt: TGTGCCAGCAGCCAGGCCGGGACTAGCGTGACAGATACGCAGTATTTT
v_call: TRBV29-1; d_call: TRBD2; clone_size: many; j_call: TRBJ2-5; cdr3_aa: CSVEDGLAGYQFGTQYF; cdr3_nt: TGCAGCGTTGAAGATGGACTAGCGGGATACCAATTTGGGACCCAGTACTTC
v_call: TRBV7-2; d_call: TRBD2; clone_size: many; j_call: TRBJ2-3; cdr3_aa: CASSWGGSDTQYF; cdr3_nt: TGTGCCAGCAGCTGGGGGGGGTCAGATACGCAGTATTTT
v_call: TRBV7-9; d_call: TRBD1; clone_size: few; j_call: TRBJ2-3; cdr3_aa: CASSLRDSSSTDTQYF; cdr3_nt: TGTGCCAGCAGCCTTCGGGACAGCTCTAGCACAGATACGCAGTATTTT
v_call: TRBV5-1; d_call: NA; clone_size: few; j_call: TRBJ2-6; cdr3_aa: CASSLAYSGANVLTF; cdr3_nt: TGCGCCAGCAGCTTGGCTTACTCTGGGGCCAACGTCCTGACTTTC
v_call: TRBV13; d_call: NA; clone_size: few; j_call: TRBJ2-1; cdr3_aa: CASSNSVGLSYNEQFF; cdr3_nt: TGTGCCAGCAGCAATTCAGTGGGACTCTCCTACAATGAGCAGTTCTTC
v_call: TRBV29-1; d_call: NA; clone_size: NA; j_call: TRBJ2-5; cdr3_aa: CSVEAPVWASGETQYF; cdr3_nt: TGCAGCGTTGAAGCCCCCGTGTGGGCGAGCGGAGAGACCCAGTACTTC
v_call: TRBV3-1; d_call: TRBD2; clone_size: few; j_call: TRBJ2-6; cdr3_aa: CASSQMWRLADQSGANVLTF; cdr3_nt: TGTGCCAGCAGCCAAATGTGGAGACTAGCCGACCAATCTGGGGCCAACGTCCTGACTTTC
v_call: TRBV12-3/TRBV12-4; d_call: TRBD2; clone_size: few; j_call: TRBJ2-1; cdr3_aa: CASSLGSGTIEQFF; cdr3_nt: TGTGCCAGCAGTTTAGGGTCGGGGACTATTGAGCAGTTCTTC
v_call: TRBV5-1; d_call: NA; clone_size: few; j_call: TRBJ2-5; cdr3_aa: CASRSRETQYF; cdr3_nt: TGCGCCAGCAGATCGAGAGAGACCCAGTACTTC
v_call: TRBV5-6; d_call: TRBD2; clone_size: NA; j_call: TRBJ2-1; cdr3_aa: CASSFPGGHNEQFF; cdr3_nt: TGTGCCAGCAGCTTTCCGGGAGGCCACAATGAGCAGTTCTTC
v_call: TRBV20-1; d_call: TRBD1; clone_size: few; j_call: TRBJ2-2; cdr3_aa: CSARDLPRGTGVFYDTGELFF; cdr3_nt: TGCAGTGCTAGAGATCTCCCCAGGGGGACAGGGGTTTTTTACGACACCGGGGAGCTGTTTTTT
v_call: TRBV29-1; d_call: NA; clone_size: many; j_call: TRBJ2-3; cdr3_aa: CSVEGVWSTDTQYF; cdr3_nt: TGCAGCGTTGAAGGTGTATGGTCCACAGATACGCAGTATTTT
v_call: TRBV28; d_call: NA; clone_size: NA; j_call: TRBJ2-1; cdr3_aa: CASSFYSGGDEQFF; cdr3_nt: TGTGCCAGCAGTTTTTATAGCGGAGGGGATGAGCAGTTCTTC
v_call: TRBV2; d_call: NA; clone_size: few; j_call: TRBJ2-1; cdr3_aa: CASRAGDFYNEQFF; cdr3_nt: TGTGCCAGCAGGGCTGGGGACTTCTACAATGAGCAGTTCTTC
v_call: TRBV5-1; d_call: NA; clone_size: many; j_call: TRBJ2-2; cdr3_aa: CASSLVQANTGELFF; cdr3_nt: TGCGCCAGCAGCTTGGTCCAGGCGAACACCGGGGAGCTGTTTTTT
v_call: TRBV20-1; d_call: TRBD2; clone_size: NA; j_call: TRBJ2-3; cdr3_aa: CSAEPRGGLDTQYF; cdr3_nt: TGCAGTGCGGAACCGCGGGGGGGATTGGATACGCAGTATTTT
v_call: TRBV18; d_call: NA; clone_size: NA; j_call: TRBJ2-7; cdr3_aa: CASSPPSSSLEQYF; cdr3_nt: TGTGCCAGCTCACCACCGTCGTCTTCCCTCGAGCAGTACTTC
v_call: TRBV3-1; d_call: TRBD2; clone_size: few; j_call: TRBJ2-5; cdr3_aa: CASSSRGGSQETQYF; cdr3_nt: TGTGCCAGCAGCTCACGCGGGGGGTCCCAAGAGACCCAGTACTTC
v_call: TRBV12-3/TRBV12-4; d_call: NA; clone_size: many; j_call: TRBJ2-7; cdr3_aa: CASSRGLLEMYEQYF; cdr3_nt: TGTGCCAGCAGTCGCGGTCTACTAGAGATGTACGAGCAGTACTTC
v_call: TRBV5-6; d_call: TRBD1; clone_size: few; j_call: TRBJ2-7; cdr3_aa: CASSLTYSGTGSYEQYF; cdr3_nt: TGTGCCAGCAGCTTAACATACTCCGGGACAGGGTCCTACGAGCAGTACTTC
v_call: TRBV5-1; d_call: NA; clone_size: NA; j_call: TRBJ2-3; cdr3_aa: CASSLEAYTQYF; cdr3_nt: TGCGCCAGCAGCTTGGAGGCTTATACGCAGTATTTT
v_call: TRBV10-3; d_call: TRBD2; clone_size: few; j_call: TRBJ2-3; cdr3_aa: CAIMGTSGDTDTQYF; cdr3_nt: TGTGCCATCATGGGGACTAGCGGAGACACAGATACGCAGTATTTT
v_call: TRBV4-1; d_call: TRBD1; clone_size: NA; j_call: TRBJ1-2; cdr3_aa: CASRRILGTGGDYGYTF; cdr3_nt: TGCGCCAGCAGGAGAATCCTCGGGACAGGGGGCGACTATGGCTACACCTTC
v_call: TRBV27; d_call: NA; clone_size: NA; j_call: TRBJ2-7; cdr3_aa: CAICLSARQSGNSFYEQYF; cdr3_nt: TGTGCCATCTGTTTATCGGCGCGTCAGTCCGGGAACTCGTTCTACGAGCAGTACTTC
v_call: TRBV5-1; d_call: TRBD2; clone_size: few; j_call: TRBJ2-3; cdr3_aa: CASSWGLAGALTDTQYF; cdr3_nt: TGCGCCAGCAGCTGGGGACTAGCGGGGGCCCTCACAGATACGCAGTATTTT
v_call: TRBV6-5; d_call: NA; clone_size: NA; j_call: TRBJ1-4; cdr3_aa: CASSLQGSGEKLFF; cdr3_nt: TGTGCCAGCAGTTTACAGGGATCTGGTGAAAAACTGTTTTTT
v_call: TRBV10-3; d_call: TRBD2; clone_size: NA; j_call: TRBJ2-3; cdr3_aa: CAISESVVGGSTDTQYF; cdr3_nt: TGTGCCATCAGTGAGTCGGTCGTGGGGGGGTCCACAGATACGCAGTATTTT
v_call: TRBV11-2; d_call: TRBD2; clone_size: NA; j_call: TRBJ2-7; cdr3_aa: CASSSRTSGEQYF; cdr3_nt: TGTGCCAGCAGCTCCCGGACTAGCGGGGAGCAGTACTTC
v_call: TRBV28; d_call: NA; clone_size: NA; j_call: TRBJ2-5; cdr3_aa: CASSSPETQYF; cdr3_nt: TGTGCCAGCAGTTCGCCCGAGACCCAGTACTTC
v_call: TRBV28; d_call: TRBD1; clone_size: NA; j_call: TRBJ2-6; cdr3_aa: CASKLDRGFLNVLTF; cdr3_nt: TGTGCCAGCAAATTGGACAGGGGGTTTCTCAACGTCCTGACTTTC
v_call: TRBV7-6; d_call: NA; clone_size: NA; j_call: TRBJ2-3; cdr3_aa: CASTSRGFASTDTQYF; cdr3_nt: TGTGCCAGCACCTCACGGGGGTTCGCTAGCACAGATACGCAGTATTTT
v_call: TRBV10-3; d_call: TRBD1; clone_size: NA; j_call: TRBJ1-1; cdr3_aa: CAISTGGWEAFF; cdr3_nt: TGTGCCATCAGTACAGGGGGCTGGGAAGCTTTCTTT
v_call: TRBV29-1; d_call: NA; clone_size: many; j_call: TRBJ2-3; cdr3_aa: CSVVGGQSTDTQYF; cdr3_nt: TGCAGCGTTGTGGGGGGGCAGAGCACAGATACGCAGTATTTT
v_call: TRBV12-3/TRBV12-4; d_call: NA; clone_size: few; j_call: TRBJ1-5; cdr3_aa: CASSPGRGEDQPQHF; cdr3_nt: TGTGCCAGCAGCCCGGGGAGGGGAGAGGATCAGCCCCAGCATTTT